This T cell receptor (beta chain) emerged from a study of breast tumors, draining lymph nodes, adjacent tissues (dated by TCRdb to the mid-2010s). With respect to the entire study: The study compared TCR beta repertoires across tumor, adjacent nontumor tissue and axillary lymph nodes from breast cancer patients. The study aimed to assess the relationships and possible T-cell exchange between tumor, surrounding tissue and draining lymph node repertoires in human breast cancer. Paper-wide results and their limitations: The similarity between tumor and nontumor tissue repertoires was significantly greater in luminal-like breast cancer than in basal-like breast cancer. The data were considered consistent with the idea that most tumor T cells come from the lymph node and then expand in tumor tissue. The study presented the conclusion that tumor T cells originate in lymph nodes as consistent with a hypothesis, not as something directly demonstrated. Tumor T-cell repertoires showed less diversity than lymph node repertoires and more diversity than nontumor tissue repertoires, and tumor T-cell repertoires showed preferential V and J gene usage.

Concerning this clonotype itself: Its binding antigen is unknown. One end of the junction varies from germline; a read error may be responsible.

The adjacent samples were made up of nontumor breast tissue around the tumor. Taken from cysteine to phenylalanine, the CDR3 has 12 residues. Only the CDR3 DNA is retained, 36 bases long and in frame from the first base. The germline V gene supplies CDR1 MDHEN and CDR2 SYDVKM. Sequenced using an Illumina HiSeq 2000. TCR beta chain libraries were generated through multiplex PCR amplification. The amplified TCR beta chain products were analyzed by high-throughput sequencing. TCRdb ran its own pipeline on the public reads, namely fastp trimming at Q25 and MiXCR clone calling, and kept in-frame beta chains. Merged by CDR3 protein, the rows form single entries marked with the most common genes and DNA. The sample records several thousand distinct CDR3 sequences, about 40% of which are singletons. The ten biggest clones cover 13% to 15% of the sample.

The rearranged chain carries TRBV28 and TRBJ1-2; TRBD1 might be the D gene, on 6 matching bases. Sequences were obtained from tumor-adjacent breast tissue. This TCR derives from a female donor with breast cancer. Some clones in this sample may be carry-over from other donors' samples. The sequence in DNA is TGTGCCAGTAACAGGGTATCAACTGGCCACACCTTC. It encodes CASNRVSTGHTF.